The T cell receptor beta chain described here comes from a study of blood T cell repertoires in COVID-19. The wider study: Sites in the United States, Italy and Spain provided acute and convalescent COVID-19 samples. The analysed material was cDNA or gDNA that came from T cells, B-cell-depleted T cells, or PBMCs.

Participants were placed into cohorts based on the clinical history they reported. For recovered donors of Cohort 3, there were two negative PCRs, clearance, or symptom resolution. Assay used: immunoSEQ multiplex PCR; TCRdb lists only in-frame clones, some missing. The sample records roughly 270,000 clones, 85% being singletons. The TCR sequence derives from a woman aged 45-65 years who had recovered from COVID-19. Sample: PBMCs or T cells enriched from blood (not recorded which).

CDR3 sequence reads: CASSLPSGTGLEKLFF. For the CDR3, the DNA is TGTGCCAGCAGCTTACCCTCCGGGACAGGGCTCGAAAAACTGTTTTTT. The chain links TRBV11-2 to TRBJ1-4, with 9 bases aligning to TRBD1. The CDR3 consists of 16 residues. J was trimmed by 8 bases and V by 2 bases; bases with no gene match: 9. CDR1 and CDR2 (germline): SGHAT, FQNNGV.